This TCR beta chain derives from a study of T cell repertoires in cytomegalovirus infection. Study as a whole: Alongside well-studied HLA-B-restricted CMV epitopes, recently identified HLA-C-restricted CMV epitopes were also used. Indicated by public TCR beta signatures were CMV infection and matching HLA type. Broader study findings: In two of eight donors, the top clonotype was HLA-C-restricted CMV-specific.

The V gene's germline CDR1 is KGHDR and CDR2 SFDVKD. Between the trimmed V and J ends, which lost 9 bases and 6 bases, there was a span of 20 bases. This CDR3 spans 15 amino acids. Of note for this clonotype: The antigen remains undetermined.

TCRdb re-called the reads through MiXCR, storing one row per CDR3 protein. This table has approximately 600,000 distinct CDR3 sequences, 40% appearing once. This chain connects TRBV24-1 to TRBJ1-5, with D tentatively TRBD1 (5 bases). Specimen: cultured PBMCs, collected from culture after CMV antigen stimulation. This receptor was obtained from a human donor in good health (CMV status not recorded). Some clones in this sample may be carry-over from other donors' samples. This chain's CDR3 is CATPRNRPSRQPQHF. CDR3 sequence (DNA): TGTGCCACCCCCCGGAACAGGCCCTCCCGTCAGCCCCAGCATTTT.